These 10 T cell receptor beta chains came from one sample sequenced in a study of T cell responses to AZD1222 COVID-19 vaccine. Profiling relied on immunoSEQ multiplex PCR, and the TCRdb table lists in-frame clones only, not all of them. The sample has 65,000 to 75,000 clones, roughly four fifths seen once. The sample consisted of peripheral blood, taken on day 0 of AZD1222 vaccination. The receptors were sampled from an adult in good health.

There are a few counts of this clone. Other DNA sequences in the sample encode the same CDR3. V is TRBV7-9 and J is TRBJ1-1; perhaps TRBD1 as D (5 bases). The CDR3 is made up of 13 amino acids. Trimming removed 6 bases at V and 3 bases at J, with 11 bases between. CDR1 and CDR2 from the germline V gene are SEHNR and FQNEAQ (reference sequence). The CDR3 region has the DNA TGTGCCAGCAGTCCCGCGGGGGACACTGAAGCTTTCTTT. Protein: CASSPAGDTEAFF.

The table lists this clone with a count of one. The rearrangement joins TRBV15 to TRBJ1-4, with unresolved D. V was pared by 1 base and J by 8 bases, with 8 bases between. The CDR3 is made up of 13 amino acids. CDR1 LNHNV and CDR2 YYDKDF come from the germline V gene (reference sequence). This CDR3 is CATSRVGLEKLFF. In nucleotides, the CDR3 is TGTGCCACCAGCAGAGTAGGTTTAGAAAAACTGTTTTTT.

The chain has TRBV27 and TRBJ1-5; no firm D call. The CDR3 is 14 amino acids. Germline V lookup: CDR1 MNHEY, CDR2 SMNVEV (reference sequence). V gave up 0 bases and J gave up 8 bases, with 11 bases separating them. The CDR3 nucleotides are TGTGCCAGCAGTTTATCCGGGTCAGGAAAGCCCCAGCATTTT. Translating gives CASSLSGSGKPQHF.

The CDR3 DNA sequence: TGTGCCAGCAGACCCGGGGGGGGCTATAATTCACCCCTCCACTTT. It codes for CASRPGGGYNSPLHF. The V call is TRBV11-2, the J call TRBJ1-6; weak D call: TRBD1 (5 bases). Germline V gives CDR1 SGHAT, CDR2 FQNNGV. Trimming pared 6 bases from V and 3 bases from J, leaving 12 bases between. This CDR3 has 15 residues.

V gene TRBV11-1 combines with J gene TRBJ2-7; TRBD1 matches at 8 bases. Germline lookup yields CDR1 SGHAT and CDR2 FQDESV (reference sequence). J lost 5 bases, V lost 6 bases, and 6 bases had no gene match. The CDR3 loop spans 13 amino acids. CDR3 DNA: TGTGCCAGCAGTTACAGGGGGAGCCACGAGCAGTACTTC. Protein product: CASSYRGSHEQYF.

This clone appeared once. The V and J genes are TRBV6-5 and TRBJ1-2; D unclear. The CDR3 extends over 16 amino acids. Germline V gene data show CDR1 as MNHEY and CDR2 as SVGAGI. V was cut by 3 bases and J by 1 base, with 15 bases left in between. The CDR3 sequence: CASSYRREINNYGYTF. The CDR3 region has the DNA TGTGCCAGCAGTTATCGGAGAGAAATCAATAACTATGGCTACACCTTC.

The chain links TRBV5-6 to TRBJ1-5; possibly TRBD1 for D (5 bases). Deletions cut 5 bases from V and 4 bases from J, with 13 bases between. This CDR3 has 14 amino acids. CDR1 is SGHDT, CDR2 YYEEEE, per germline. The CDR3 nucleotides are TGTGCCAGCAGTTTGTGGCAGGGTAATCAGCCCCAGCATTTT. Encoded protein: CASSLWQGNQPQHF.

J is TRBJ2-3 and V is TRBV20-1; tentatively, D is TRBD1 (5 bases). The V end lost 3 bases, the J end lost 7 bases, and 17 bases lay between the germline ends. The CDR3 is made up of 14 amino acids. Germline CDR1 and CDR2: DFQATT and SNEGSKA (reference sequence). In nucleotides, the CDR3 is TGCAGTGCTAGTCCTAGTGGGGCTTTGAATACGCAGTATTTT. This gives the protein CSASPSGALNTQYF.

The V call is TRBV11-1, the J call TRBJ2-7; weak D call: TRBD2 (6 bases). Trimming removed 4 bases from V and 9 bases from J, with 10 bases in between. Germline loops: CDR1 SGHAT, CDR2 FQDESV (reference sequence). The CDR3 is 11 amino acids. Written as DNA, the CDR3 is TGTGCCAGCAGCTACCAGGGAGGGCAGTACTTC. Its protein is CASSYQGGQYF.

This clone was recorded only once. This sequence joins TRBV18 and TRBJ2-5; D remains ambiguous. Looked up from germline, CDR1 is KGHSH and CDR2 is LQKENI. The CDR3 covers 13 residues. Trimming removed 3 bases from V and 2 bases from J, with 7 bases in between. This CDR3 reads CASSPGLQETQYF. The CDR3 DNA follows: TGTGCCAGCTCACCGGGTCTACAAGAGACCCAGTACTTC. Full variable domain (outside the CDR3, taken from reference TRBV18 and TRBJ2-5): NAGVMQNPRHLVRRRGQEARLRCSPMKGHSHVYWYRQLPEEGLKFMVYLQKENIIDESGMPKERFSAEFPKEGPSILRIQQVVRGDSAAYFCASSPGLQETQYFGPGTRLLVL.